The next 15 T cell receptor beta chains were all read from a single sample in a study of cytomegalovirus exposure and HLA in healthy donors. It was with 60 Vbeta and 13 Jbeta primers that the PCR ran. Clones were sequenced by immunoSEQ multiplex PCR, and TCRdb holds only the in-frame ones, with some missing. This table has under 200,000 clones, 80% to 90% appearing once. Sample: PBMCs. These receptors came from a woman younger than 45 in good health and CMV-seronegative.

In this sample, this clone turned up once. V and J are TRBV5-5 and TRBJ1-5, with a weak D call TRBD1 (6 bases). Trimming cost V 4 bases and J 0 bases, with 11 bases left between them. There are 15 residues in the CDR3. The V gene's germline CDR1 is SGHKS and CDR2 YYEKEE (reference sequence). The DNA of the CDR3 is TGTGCCAGCAGCCGGACAGTGAATAGCAATCAGCCCCAGCATTTT. Amino acids: CASSRTVNSNQPQHF.

This chain joins TRBV28 and TRBJ1-1, with unresolved D. The CDR3 contains 14 residues. Per germline, CDR1 MDHEN and CDR2 SYDVKM. Trimming left V 7 bases short and J 1 base short, with 13 bases between. The CDR3 sequence is CASTYSLENTEAFF. The CDR3 DNA is TGTGCCAGCACCTACAGCCTTGAGAACACTGAAGCTTTCTTT.

This clone occurred a few times. The chain is built from TRBV2 and TRBJ1-5; D unclear. The CDR3 has 13 amino acids. Germline-derived CDR1 and CDR2 are SNHLY and FYNNEI. Deletions cut 9 bases from V and 7 bases from J, with 16 bases between. The CDR3 DNA sequence: TGTGCCAGTTCCCAAGAGGTCGGGCAGCCCCAGCATTTT. Protein: CASSQEVGQPQHF.

V and J are TRBV13 and TRBJ2-2; possible D gene TRBD2, 6 bases. This CDR3 is built from 14 residues. From germline, CDR1 is PRHDT and CDR2 FYEKMQ (reference sequence). V lost 7 bases and J lost 5, with 14 bases in between. The CDR3 coding sequence is TGTGCCAGCAACCCGTGGGGGGATACCGGGGAGCTGTTTTTT. Residues: CASNPWGDTGELFF.

This chain connects TRBV1 to TRBJ2-1; the D segment call TRBD2 is taken from the table without a DNA check. TRBV1 corresponds to a pseudogene. This CDR3 contains 20 residues. The CDR3 spells CTSSQDSLASGGALGHEQFF. In DNA, the CDR3 is TGCACCAGCAGCCAAGATTCCCTGGCTAGCGGGGGGGCCCTGGGCCATGAGCAGTTCTTC.

This chain uses TRBV28 with TRBJ2-5; 8 bases agree with TRBD2. V shed 3 bases, J shed 5 bases, and the junction held 8 bases outside the gene matches. The CDR3 runs to 15 residues. Germline V gives CDR1 MDHEN, CDR2 SYDVKM. The CDR3 region is CASSLVSGNVETQYF. The CDR3 nucleotides read TGTGCCAGCAGTTTGGTTAGCGGGAATGTGGAGACCCAGTACTTC.

The gene calls are TRBV7-9 and TRBJ2-7, with 10 bases aligning to TRBD2. The germline gives CDR1 SEHNR, CDR2 FQNEAQ (reference sequence). The V gene end was trimmed by 4 bases and the J gene end by 5 bases; junction bases not matched to a gene: 2. This CDR3 is built from 13 residues. The CDR3 spells CASSSSGGNEQYF. In nucleotides, the CDR3 is TGTGCCAGCAGCTCTAGCGGGGGCAACGAGCAGTACTTC.

This clone was counted once. This chain joins TRBV6-5 and TRBJ2-1; maybe TRBD1 (6 bases). The CDR3 loop spans 15 amino acids. Germline lookup yields CDR1 MNHEY and CDR2 SVGAGI. V shed 0 bases and J shed 8 bases, with 14 bases lying between them. The CDR3 coding sequence is TGTGCCAGCAGTTACTCGCAGGGGAGTCTGGATGAGCAGTTCTTC. This encodes CASSYSQGSLDEQFF.

Of note for this clone: One end of the junction is discordant with germline, which a read error may explain. CDR3 in amino acids: CASSLGSSNEQFF. The CDR3 DNA sequence: TGTGCTAGCAGCTTAGGGTCTAGCAATGAGCAGTTCTTC. The V gene is TRBV7-7, the J gene TRBJ2-1; D not certain. Germline-derived CDR1 and CDR2 are SSHAT and FNYEAQ (reference sequence). This CDR3 has 13 residues.

The chain recombines TRBV4-1 with TRBJ2-7, with TRBD1 matching over 9 bases. CDR1 is MGHRA, CDR2 YSYEKL, per germline. The V segment lost 4 bases and the J segment 1 base; nucleotides outside the gene matches: 8. This CDR3 has 16 amino acids. The CDR3 here is CASSPFSGTGSYEQYF. The CDR3, as DNA: TGCGCCAGCAGCCCCTTCTCCGGGACAGGGTCCTACGAGCAGTACTTC.

The chain carries TRBV13 and TRBJ1-1; 9 nucleotides line up with TRBD1. The CDR3 sequence is 16 residues long. V lost 5 bases, J lost 5 bases, and 12 bases stayed unmatched. The germline V gene has CDR1 PRHDT and CDR2 FYEKMQ (reference sequence). The CDR3, as DNA: TGTGCCAGCAGCCCGCGACAGGGGGAGGTTCGGACTGAAGCTTTCTTT. Translation gives CASSPRQGEVRTEAFF.

This chain links TRBV6-1 with TRBJ2-1; tentative D call: TRBD2 (6 bases). Germline V gene data show CDR1 as MNHNS and CDR2 as SASEGT. The CDR3 loop spans 12 amino acids. V was clipped by 9 bases and J by 3 bases, with 9 bases between them. The chain's CDR3 is CASWGDYNEQFF. The CDR3 DNA reads as TGTGCCAGTTGGGGGGACTACAATGAGCAGTTCTTC.

This clone was counted only a few times. J is TRBJ2-1 and V is TRBV5-1; TRBD2 might be the D (5 bases). This CDR3 is 16 amino acids long. Germline lookup yields CDR1 SGHRS and CDR2 YFSETQ. Trimming cost V 4 bases and J 4 bases, with 18 bases left between them. The CDR3 sequence: CASSPYGNRGYNEQFF. The CDR3 nucleotides are TGCGCCAGCAGCCCGTACGGCAATCGAGGGTACAATGAGCAGTTCTTC. The whole variable domain, remainder taken from reference TRBV5-1 and TRBJ2-1, is KAGVTQTPRYLIKTRGQQVTLSCSPISGHRSVSWYQQTPGQGLQFLFEYFSETQRNKGNFPGRFSGRQFSNSRSEMNVSTLELGDSALYLCASSPYGNRGYNEQFFGPGTRLTVL.

This clone has a single count. The V and J genes are TRBV9 and TRBJ1-1; D unresolved. The CDR3 covers 14 residues. Trimming shortened V by 4 bases and J by 1 base, and 11 bases separated the two germline ends. The germline V gene has CDR1 SGDLS and CDR2 YYNGEE. This chain's CDR3 is CASSTSTRNTEAFF. The CDR3 DNA is TGTGCCAGCAGCACCTCGACACGGAACACTGAAGCTTTCTTT. Full variable domain (missing parts from reference TRBV9 and TRBJ1-1): DSGVTQTPKHLITATGQRVTLRCSPRSGDLSVYWYQQSLDQGLQFLIQYYNGEERAKGNILERFSAQQFPDLHSELNLSSLELGDSALYFCASSTSTRNTEAFFGQGTRLTVV.

The chain links TRBV6-6 to TRBJ2-3; perhaps TRBD1 as D (5 bases). CDR3 length: 15 residues. Trimming took 5 bases from V and 1 from J, leaving 13 bases between them. Germline V gives CDR1 MNHNY, CDR2 SVGAGI (reference sequence). CDR3 loop: CASSGIGVGTDTQYF. The CDR3 DNA reads as TGTGCCAGCAGTGGAATAGGGGTGGGCACAGATACGCAGTATTTT.